This T cell receptor (beta chain) was sequenced for a study of blood T cell repertoires in COVID-19. Clones were sequenced by immunoSEQ multiplex PCR, and TCRdb holds only the in-frame ones, with some missing. The sample has about 240,000 clones; approximately 83% are singletons. The CDR3 sequence is 17 residues long. Trimming removed 2 bases from V and 4 bases from J; junction bases left unmatched: 7. The germline V gene has CDR1 KGHDR and CDR2 SFDVKD. Donors were grouped by their self-reported clinical history. This chain connects TRBV24-1 to TRBJ2-3, with 11 bases matching TRBD1. Sequencing was performed on PBMCs or T cells enriched from blood (not recorded which). The TCR was taken from a middle-aged woman who had been exposed to COVID-19. The CDR3 DNA sequence: TGTGCCACCAGTGATTGGACAGGGGGCGCCCCCTCAGATACGCAGTATTTT. Translation gives CATSDWTGGAPSDTQYF.